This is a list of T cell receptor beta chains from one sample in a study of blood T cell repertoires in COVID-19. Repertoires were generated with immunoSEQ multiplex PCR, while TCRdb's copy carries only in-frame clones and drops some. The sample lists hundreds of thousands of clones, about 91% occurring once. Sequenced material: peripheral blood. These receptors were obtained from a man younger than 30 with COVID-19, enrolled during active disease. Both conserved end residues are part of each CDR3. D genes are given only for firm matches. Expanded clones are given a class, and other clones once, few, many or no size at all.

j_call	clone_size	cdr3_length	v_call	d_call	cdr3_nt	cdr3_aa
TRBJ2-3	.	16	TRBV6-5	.	TGTGCCAGCAGTTACTCGCGGCAGGGGGGTGAGGATACGCAGTATTTT	CASSYSRQGGEDTQYF
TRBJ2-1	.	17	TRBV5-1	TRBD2	TGCGCCAGCAGCTTGGCCCCGGGGAGCGGGGGGGGTAGTGAGCAGTTCTTC	CASSLAPGSGGGSEQFF
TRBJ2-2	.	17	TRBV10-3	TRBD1	TGTGCCATCAGTGAGTCGAACCGGGACAGGGCCACCGGGGAGCTGTTTTTT	CAISESNRDRATGELFF
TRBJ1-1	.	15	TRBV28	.	TGTGCCAGCAGTTTACACGACAGCGCGAACACTGAAGCTTTCTTT	CASSLHDSANTEAFF
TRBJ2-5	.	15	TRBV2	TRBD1	TGTGCCAGCAGAAGATTGGACAGGGGGCAGGAGACCCAGTACTTC	CASRRLDRGQETQYF
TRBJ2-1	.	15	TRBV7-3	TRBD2	TGTGCCAGCAGTACTAGCGGGAGGGCCCCGCATGAGCAGTTCTTC	CASSTSGRAPHEQFF
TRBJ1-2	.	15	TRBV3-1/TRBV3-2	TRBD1	TGTGCCAGCAGCGCTTGGGGCAGGGGGATCTATGGCTACACCTTC	CASSAWGRGIYGYTF
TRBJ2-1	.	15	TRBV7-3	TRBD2	TGTGCCAGCAGCCTACTAGCGGGAGTGGACAATGAGCAGTTCTTC	CASSLLAGVDNEQFF
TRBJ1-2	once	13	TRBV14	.	TGTGCCAGCAGCCACAGGAACTACTATGGCTACACCTTC	CASSHRNYYGYTF
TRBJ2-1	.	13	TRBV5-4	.	TGTGCCAGCAGCTACTCTATCTTGAATGAGCAGTTCTTC	CASSYSILNEQFF
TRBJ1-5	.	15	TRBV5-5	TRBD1	TGTGCCAGCAGCCATGGGGGGACAGGGAATCAGCCCCAGCATTTT	CASSHGGTGNQPQHF
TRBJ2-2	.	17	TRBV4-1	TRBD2	TGCGCCAGCAGCCAAGAGCAGACTAGCGGGGGGTCCGGGGAGCTGTTTTTT	CASSQEQTSGGSGELFF
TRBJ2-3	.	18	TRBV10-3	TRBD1	TGTGCCATCAGTGAGAATGGACTCGGGGACAGGGAGGTATATACGCAGTATTTT	CAISENGLGDREVYTQYF
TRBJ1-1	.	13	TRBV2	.	TGTGCCAGCAACTCTTGGGGGGTCACTGAAGCTTTCTTT	CASNSWGVTEAFF
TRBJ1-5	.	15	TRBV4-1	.	TGCGCCAGCAGCCAAGATTTTGGGACTTATCAGCCCCAGCATTTT	CASSQDFGTYQPQHF
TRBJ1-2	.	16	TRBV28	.	TGTGCCAGCAGTCCCTCGGGGACTTTCAAAAACTATGGCTACACCTTC	CASSPSGTFKNYGYTF
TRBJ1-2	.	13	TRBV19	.	TGTGCCAGTAGTACGGTTTTTTGGTATGGCTACACCTTC	CASSTVFWYGYTF
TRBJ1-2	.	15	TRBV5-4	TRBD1	TGTGCCAGCAGCCAACAACTCGGGACAGGGTGGGGCTACACCTTC	CASSQQLGTGWGYTF
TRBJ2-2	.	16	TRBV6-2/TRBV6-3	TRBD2	TGTGCCAGCACCCCCCCCAGCGGGGAGGGCACCGGGGAGCTGTTTTTT	CASTPPSGEGTGELFF
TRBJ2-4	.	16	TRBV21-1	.	TGTGCCAGCAGCAAAGCCGGTGTTAGCGGGAGTAACATTCAGTACTTC	CASSKAGVSGSNIQYF
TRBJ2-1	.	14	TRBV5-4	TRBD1	TGTGCCAGCAGCTCACAGGGGGCGCTCCATGAGCAGTTCTTC	CASSSQGALHEQFF
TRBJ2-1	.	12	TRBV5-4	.	TGTGCCAGCAGCCGTGTTAGAAATGAGCAGTTCTTC	CASSRVRNEQFF
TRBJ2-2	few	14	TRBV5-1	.	TGCGCCAGCAGCTTGGAGCCGAACACCGGGGAGCTGTTTTTT	CASSLEPNTGELFF
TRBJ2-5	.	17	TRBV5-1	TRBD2	TGCGCCAGCAGTGTAAATAGCGGGGGACCAGGGGGAGAGACCCAGTACTTC	CASSVNSGGPGGETQYF
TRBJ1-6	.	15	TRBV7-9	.	TGTGCCAGCAGCTTAGCGGACTCAAAGAATTCACCCCTCCACTTT	CASSLADSKNSPLHF